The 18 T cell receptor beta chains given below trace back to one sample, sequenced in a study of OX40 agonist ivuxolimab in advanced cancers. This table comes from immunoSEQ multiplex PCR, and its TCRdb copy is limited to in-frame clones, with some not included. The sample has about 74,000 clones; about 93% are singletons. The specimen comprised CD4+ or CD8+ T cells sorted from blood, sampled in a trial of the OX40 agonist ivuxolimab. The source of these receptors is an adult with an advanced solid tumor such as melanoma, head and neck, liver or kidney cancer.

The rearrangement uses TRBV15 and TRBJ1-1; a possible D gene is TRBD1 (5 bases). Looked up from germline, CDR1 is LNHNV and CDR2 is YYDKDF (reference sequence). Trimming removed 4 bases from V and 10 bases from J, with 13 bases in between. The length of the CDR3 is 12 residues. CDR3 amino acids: CATSKDTSGAFF. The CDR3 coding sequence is TGTGCCACCAGCAAGGACACCTCAGGAGCTTTCTTT.

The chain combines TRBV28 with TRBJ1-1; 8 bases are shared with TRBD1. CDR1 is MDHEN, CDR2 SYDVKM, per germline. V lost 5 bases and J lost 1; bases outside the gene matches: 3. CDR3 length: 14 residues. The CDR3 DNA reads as TGTGCCAGCAGTCCCGGGACAGGGAACACTGAAGCTTTCTTT. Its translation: CASSPGTGNTEAFF.

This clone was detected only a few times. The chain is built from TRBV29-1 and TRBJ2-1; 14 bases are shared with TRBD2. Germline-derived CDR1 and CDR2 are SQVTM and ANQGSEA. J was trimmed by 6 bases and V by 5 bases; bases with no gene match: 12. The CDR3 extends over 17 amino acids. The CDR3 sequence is CSVRTSGGPGIVNEQFF. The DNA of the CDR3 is TGCAGCGTTCGGACTAGCGGGGGGCCGGGTATCGTCAATGAGCAGTTCTTC.

CDR3 in DNA: TGTGCCAGCAGCCTCGGGACTAGAGGCGAGCAGTACTTC. This encodes CASSLGTRGEQYF. J is TRBJ2-7 and V is TRBV6-5; 8 bases match TRBD2. Germline-derived CDR1 and CDR2 are MNHEY and SVGAGI. With 6 bases clipped from V and 6 bases from J, the junction kept 7 bases outside the gene matches. The CDR3 totals 13 residues.

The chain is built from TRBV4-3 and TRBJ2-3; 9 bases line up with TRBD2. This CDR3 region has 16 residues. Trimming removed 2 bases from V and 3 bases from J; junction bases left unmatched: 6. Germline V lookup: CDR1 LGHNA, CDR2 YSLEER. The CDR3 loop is CASSQWGSGRTDTQYF. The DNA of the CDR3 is TGCGCCAGCAGCCAATGGGGGAGCGGGAGGACAGATACGCAGTATTTT.

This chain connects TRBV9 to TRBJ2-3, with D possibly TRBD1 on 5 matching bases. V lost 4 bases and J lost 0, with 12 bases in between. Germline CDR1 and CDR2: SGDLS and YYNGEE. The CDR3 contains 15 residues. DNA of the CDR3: TGTGCCAGCAGCAACTTTGGGGCAAGCACAGATACGCAGTATTTT. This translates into CASSNFGASTDTQYF.

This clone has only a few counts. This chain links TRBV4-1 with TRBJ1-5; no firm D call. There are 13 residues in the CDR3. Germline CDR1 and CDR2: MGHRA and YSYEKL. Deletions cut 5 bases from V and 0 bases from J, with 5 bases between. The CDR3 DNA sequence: TGCGCCAGCAGCTGGAATAGCAATCAGCCCCAGCATTTT. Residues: CASSWNSNQPQHF.

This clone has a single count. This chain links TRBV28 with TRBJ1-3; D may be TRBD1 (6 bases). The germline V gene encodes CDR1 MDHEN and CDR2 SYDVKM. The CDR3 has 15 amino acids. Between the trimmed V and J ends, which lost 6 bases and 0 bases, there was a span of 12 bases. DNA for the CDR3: TGTGCCAGCAGGGTCACAGGGTCCTCTGGAAACACCATATATTTT. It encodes CASRVTGSSGNTIYF.

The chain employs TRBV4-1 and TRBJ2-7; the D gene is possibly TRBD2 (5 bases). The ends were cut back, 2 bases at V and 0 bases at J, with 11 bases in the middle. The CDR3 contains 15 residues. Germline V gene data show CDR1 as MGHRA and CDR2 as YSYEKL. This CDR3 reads CASSQSIGSSYEQYF. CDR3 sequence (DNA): TGCGCCAGCAGCCAATCGATAGGGAGCTCCTACGAGCAGTACTTC.

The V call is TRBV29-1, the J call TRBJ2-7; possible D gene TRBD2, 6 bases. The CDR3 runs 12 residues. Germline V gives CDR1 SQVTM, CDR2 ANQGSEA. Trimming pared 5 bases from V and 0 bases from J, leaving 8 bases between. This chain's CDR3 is CSVWGDSYEQYF. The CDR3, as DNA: TGCAGCGTTTGGGGGGACTCCTACGAGCAGTACTTC.

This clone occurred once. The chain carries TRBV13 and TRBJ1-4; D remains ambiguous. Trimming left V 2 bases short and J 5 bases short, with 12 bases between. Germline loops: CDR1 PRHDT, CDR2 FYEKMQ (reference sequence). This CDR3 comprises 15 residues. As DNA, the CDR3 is TGTGCCAGCAGCTTAAAACACAGTACAAATGAAAAACTGTTTTTT. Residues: CASSLKHSTNEKLFF.

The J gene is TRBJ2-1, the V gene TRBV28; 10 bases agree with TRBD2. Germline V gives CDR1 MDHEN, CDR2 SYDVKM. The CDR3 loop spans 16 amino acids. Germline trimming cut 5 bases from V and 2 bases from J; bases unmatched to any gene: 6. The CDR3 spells CASSNSGTSAYNEQFF. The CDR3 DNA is TGTGCCAGCAGTAATTCCGGGACTAGCGCCTACAATGAGCAGTTCTTC.

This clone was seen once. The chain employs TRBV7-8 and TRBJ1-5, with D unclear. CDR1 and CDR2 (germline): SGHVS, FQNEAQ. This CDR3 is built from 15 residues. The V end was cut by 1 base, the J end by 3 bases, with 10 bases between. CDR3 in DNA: TGTGCCAGCAGCTTAGGAGGGCACGCCAATCAGCCCCAGCATTTT. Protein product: CASSLGGHANQPQHF.

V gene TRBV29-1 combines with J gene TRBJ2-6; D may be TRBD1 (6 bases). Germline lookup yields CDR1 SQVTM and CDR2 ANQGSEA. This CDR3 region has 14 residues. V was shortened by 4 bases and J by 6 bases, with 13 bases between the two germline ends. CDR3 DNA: TGCAGCGTTGCGGACAGCTTCCAGGCCAACGTCCTGACTTTC. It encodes CSVADSFQANVLTF.

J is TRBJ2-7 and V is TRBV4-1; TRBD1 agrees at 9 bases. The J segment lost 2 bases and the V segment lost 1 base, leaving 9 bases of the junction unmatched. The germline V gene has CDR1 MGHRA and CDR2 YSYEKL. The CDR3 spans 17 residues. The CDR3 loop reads CASSQGGPGQGTYEQYF. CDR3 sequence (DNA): TGCGCCAGCAGCCAAGGAGGCCCGGGACAGGGAACCTACGAGCAGTACTTC.

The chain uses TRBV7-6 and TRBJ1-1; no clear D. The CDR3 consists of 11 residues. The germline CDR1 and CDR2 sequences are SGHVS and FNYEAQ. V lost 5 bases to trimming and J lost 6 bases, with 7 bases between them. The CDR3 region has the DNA TGTGCCAGCAGCGGAGGACCTGAAGCTTTCTTT. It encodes CASSGGPEAFF. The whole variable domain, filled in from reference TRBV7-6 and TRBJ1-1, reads GAGVSQSPRYKVTKRGQDVALRCDPISGHVSLYWYRQALGQGPEFLTYFNYEAQQDKSGLPNDRFSAERPEGSISTLTIQRTEQRDSAMYRCASSGGPEAFFGQGTRLTVV.

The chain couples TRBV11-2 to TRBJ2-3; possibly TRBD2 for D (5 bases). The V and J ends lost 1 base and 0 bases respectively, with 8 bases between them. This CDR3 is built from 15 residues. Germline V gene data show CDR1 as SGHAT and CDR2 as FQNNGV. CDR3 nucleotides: TGTGCCAGCAGCTTAGGGGCGGGCAGCACAGATACGCAGTATTTT. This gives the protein CASSLGAGSTDTQYF.

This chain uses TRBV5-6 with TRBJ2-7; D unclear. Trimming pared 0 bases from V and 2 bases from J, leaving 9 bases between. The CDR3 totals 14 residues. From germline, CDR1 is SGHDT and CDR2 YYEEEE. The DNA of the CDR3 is TGTGCCAGCAGCTTGGTGGTAACAGCCTACGAGCAGTACTTC. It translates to CASSLVVTAYEQYF.